The sequence of this TCR beta chain was determined in a study of control samples from healthy donors and cancer patients. Produced via immunoSEQ multiplex PCR; TCRdb's table is partial and in-frame only. This table holds 76,000 or so clones, approximately 91% found once. The specimen was PBMCs. The source is a woman between 45 and 60 years old with colorectal cancer.

Here the CDR3 DNA reads TGTGCCAGCAGCTCCACAGCTAGCACAGATACGCAGTATTTT. This translates into CASSSTASTDTQYF. J is TRBJ2-3 and V is TRBV7-3; D not certain. V was clipped by 4 bases and J by 0 bases, with 8 bases between them. Per the germline V gene, CDR1 is SGHTA and CDR2 is FQGTGA. The CDR3 runs to 14 residues.